The source of this T cell receptor (beta chain) is a study of CD8 T cells in Susac syndrome. RNA in amounts of about 0.5 to 1 ug was reverse transcribed with random hexamers. It was immunoSEQ multiplex PCR that amplified TCR beta CDR3 across 54 Vbeta and 13 Jbeta. TCRdb redid the calling of the immunoSEQ multiplex PCR reads with MiXCR, one entry per CDR3 protein. The table records approximately 120,000 distinct CDR3 sequences, 90% to 98% of them present only once. This CDR3 is 13 amino acids long. V shed 1 base and J shed 6 bases, with 7 bases lying between them. CDR1 is SGHVS, CDR2 FQNEAQ, per germline. TCR beta sequencing covered blood CD8+ and CD4+ T cells.

The rearrangement joins TRBV7-8 to TRBJ2-1; D is uncertain. Sequencing was done on a sample of CD4+ T cells from PBMCs. The receptor's source is a human donor in good health. The DNA of the CDR3 is TGTGCCAGCAGCTTAGTTCTGCTCAATGAGCAGTTCTTC. Translation gives CASSLVLLNEQFF.